Following are 21 T cell receptor beta chains from one sample sequenced in a study of blood T cells in healthy people across ages. PCR was performed a second time for roughly 6 to 12 cycles using a sample-barcoded 5' primer and a J-beta primer mix. TCRdb used MiXCR to reprocess the 5' RACE reads, holding one entry per CDR3 protein. This sample yields about 640,000 distinct CDR3 sequences, of which 58% are seen a single time; roughly 34% belongs to the top ten. Sequencing used blood. These receptor sequences come from a man aged 55 to 69 in good health.

The V gene is TRBV29-1, the J gene TRBJ1-4; 7 nucleotides align to TRBD1. The CDR3 covers 12 residues. The germline CDR1 and CDR2 sequences are SQVTM and ANQGSEA. The CDR3, as DNA: TGCAGTGCTAGACAGGGCGGGGAAAAACTGTTTTTT. It yields the protein CSARQGGEKLFF. Using reference TRBV29-1 and TRBJ1-4 for the parts outside the CDR3, the full variable domain is SAVISQKPSRDICQRGTSLTIQCQVDSQVTMMFWYRQQPGQSLTLIATANQGSEATYESGFVIDKFPISRPNLTFSTLTVSNMSPEDSSIYLCSARQGGEKLFFGSGTQLSVL.

This clonotype was picked up a small number of times. V and J are TRBV7-2 and TRBJ2-7, with 11 nucleotides matching TRBD1. This CDR3 contains 15 residues. Germline trimming cut 3 bases from V and 4 bases from J; bases unmatched to any gene: 5. The germline V gene has CDR1 SGHTA and CDR2 FQGNSA. The CDR3 spells CASSFLGTGGYEQYF. The CDR3 DNA is TGTGCCAGCAGCTTCTTGGGGACAGGGGGGTACGAGCAGTACTTC.

The V gene is TRBV12-3 or TRBV12-4, the J gene TRBJ2-5; tentative D call: TRBD2 (5 bases). The J call may be wrong; the DNA end is better matched by TRBJ2-7. This CDR3 spans 14 amino acids. CDR3 region: CASSRGPAAYEQYF. As DNA, the CDR3 is TGTGCCAGCAGCCGCGGGCCGGCGGCCTACGAGCAGTACTTC.

This clonotype has only a few counts. The CDR3 DNA follows: TGCAGTGCTCCGCGACCCGGACACGGCCAAGAGACCCAGTACTTC. Amino acids: CSAPRPGHGQETQYF. This chain joins TRBV20-1 and TRBJ2-5; maybe TRBD1 (5 bases). Trimming took 5 bases from V and 1 from J, leaving 17 bases between them. The germline CDR1 and CDR2 sequences are DFQATT and SNEGSKA (reference sequence). This CDR3 has 15 amino acids.

The chain is built from TRBV20-1 and TRBJ2-4; no firm D call. The CDR3 has 17 amino acids. The ends were cut back, 0 bases at V and 3 bases at J, with 18 bases in the middle. The V gene's germline CDR1 is DFQATT and CDR2 SNEGSKA (reference sequence). CDR3 region: CSARDPQFVMIKNIQYF. The CDR3 DNA reads TGCAGTGCTAGAGACCCACAGTTTGTAATGATCAAAAACATTCAGTACTTC.

Only a few counts were recorded for this clonotype. The rearrangement links TRBV9 to TRBJ2-3, with TRBD2 matching over 12 bases. V shed 3 bases, J shed 2 bases, and the junction held 7 bases outside the gene matches. CDR1 is SGDLS and CDR2 is YYNGEE in the germline V gene. The CDR3 runs to 17 residues. The CDR3 DNA reads TGTGCCAGCAGCGCAGATCGGACTAGCGGGGACACAGATACGCAGTATTTT. This codes for CASSADRTSGDTDTQYF.

The chain employs TRBV24-1 and TRBJ2-2; 7 nucleotides align to TRBD1. With 5 bases clipped from V and 0 bases from J, the junction kept 8 bases outside the gene matches. The CDR3 sequence is 17 residues long. Germline CDR1 KGHDR, CDR2 SFDVKD. The CDR3 nucleotides are TGTGCCACCAGTGGTTTACAGGGGCCTTCGAACACCGGGGAGCTGTTTTTT. As protein: CATSGLQGPSNTGELFF.

The V gene is TRBV20-1, the J gene TRBJ1-1, with D possibly TRBD1 on 5 matching bases. V lost 3 bases, J lost 0 bases, and 8 bases lay in between. The CDR3 consists of 13 residues. Per the germline V gene, CDR1 is DFQATT and CDR2 is SNEGSKA (reference sequence). This CDR3 is CSASRGVNTEAFF. In DNA, the CDR3 is TGCAGTGCTAGTCGGGGCGTGAACACTGAAGCTTTCTTT.

This clonotype was counted a few times. The V and J genes are TRBV6-1 and TRBJ2-7; TRBD1 might be the D (5 bases). The V end lost 8 bases, the J end lost 2 bases, and 13 bases lay between the germline ends. Germline loops: CDR1 MNHNS, CDR2 SASEGT. This CDR3 comprises 13 residues. This chain's CDR3 is CASLKGSTYEQYF. The CDR3 nucleotides read TGTGCCAGCCTCAAGGGGTCCACCTACGAGCAGTACTTC.

A few counts support this clonotype. This may stem from a read error, because a much larger clone lies one nucleotide away. This sequence joins TRBV5-1 and TRBJ2-5; 9 bases agree with TRBD2. The CDR3 spans 14 residues. J gave up 3 bases and V 0 bases, and 0 bases lay outside the gene matches. The germline V gene has CDR1 SGHRS and CDR2 YFSETQ. CDR3 nucleotide sequence: TGCGCCAGCAGCTTGGGGACTAGCGAAGAGACCCAGTACTTC. Its translation: CASSLGTSEETQYF.

This clonotype was counted between two and nine times. The chain uses TRBV2 and TRBJ2-4; tentatively, D is TRBD2 (6 bases). Trimming pared 5 bases from V and 8 bases from J, leaving 13 bases between. Germline assignment: CDR1 SNHLY and CDR2 FYNNEI. This CDR3 comprises 13 residues. The CDR3 region has the DNA TGTGCCAGCAGTCGGGACTCTCTGGACATTCAGTACTTC. This gives the protein CASSRDSLDIQYF.

This rearrangement joins TRBV7-2 to TRBJ2-1; TRBD2 agrees at 8 bases. Germline CDR1 is SGHTA and CDR2 is FQGNSA. The CDR3 is 15 amino acids. V was pared by 5 bases and J by 8 bases, with 11 bases of the junction left unmatched. DNA of the CDR3: TGTGCCAGCAGCATACGTACCGGGGGGGCCGATGAGCAGTTCTTC. Amino acid sequence: CASSIRTGGADEQFF. The full variable domain, completed using reference TRBV7-2 and TRBJ2-1, is GAGVSQSPSNKVTEKGKDVELRCDPISGHTALYWYRQSLGQGLEFLIYFQGNSAPDKSGLPSDRFSAERTGGSVSTLTIQRTQQEDSAVYLCASSIRTGGADEQFFGPGTRLTVL.

This clonotype was counted a few times. V usage is TRBV6-2 or TRBV6-3 and J usage is TRBJ2-5, with a weak D call TRBD1 (5 bases). CDR3 size: 14 residues. Trimming pared 8 bases from V and 4 bases from J, leaving 17 bases between. Germline CDR1 reads MNHEY; CDR2 reads SVGEGT. Here the CDR3 DNA reads TGTGCCAGCCAGCCGGCAGGGTGGGCAGAGACCCAGTACTTC. It encodes CASQPAGWAETQYF.

The chain recombines TRBV12-3 or TRBV12-4 with TRBJ2-5; D is possibly TRBD2 (6 bases). This CDR3 spans 14 amino acids. With 6 bases removed from V and 5 bases from J, the gap between germline ends came to 16 bases. The CDR3 reads CASRGGRSVETQYF. The CDR3 region has the DNA TGTGCCAGCAGGGGGGGACGGTCCGTTGAGACCCAGTACTTC.

V and J are TRBV6-1 and TRBJ1-1, with D tentatively TRBD1 (5 bases). V lost 8 bases to trimming and J lost 4 bases, with 17 bases between them. Per the germline V gene, CDR1 is MNHNS and CDR2 is SASEGT. The CDR3 has 14 amino acids. The CDR3 sequence is CASGTGPRGTEAFF. As DNA, the CDR3 is TGTGCCAGCGGGACCGGGCCCCGGGGCACTGAAGCTTTCTTT.

The chain recombines TRBV12-3 or TRBV12-4 with TRBJ2-7, with D tentatively TRBD1 or TRBD2 (7 bases each). V shed 5 bases and J shed 6 bases, with 17 bases lying between them. The CDR3 totals 14 residues. CDR3 residues: CASSPARGGSEQYF. Written as DNA, the CDR3 is TGTGCCAGCAGTCCCGCCAGGGGGGGATCCGAGCAGTACTTC.

This clonotype turned up a few times. The chain uses TRBV15 and TRBJ1-2; a possible D gene is TRBD1 (6 bases). Germline V lookup: CDR1 LNHNV, CDR2 YYDKDF (reference sequence). Trimming removed 0 bases at V and 6 bases at J, with 11 bases between. The CDR3 is made up of 14 amino acids. The CDR3, as DNA: TGTGCCACCAGCAGAGACAGGGGAGGAGATGGCTACACCTTC. Amino acid sequence: CATSRDRGGDGYTF.

This clonotype was observed a few times. This rearrangement joins TRBV5-1 to TRBJ2-5, with 7 bases that match TRBD1. This CDR3 contains 14 residues. Unmatched junction bases numbered 4, after V lost 5 bases and J lost 0 bases. The germline CDR1 and CDR2 sequences are SGHRS and YFSETQ. The CDR3 here is CASSGDSNQETQYF. CDR3 sequence (DNA): TGCGCCAGCAGTGGGGACAGCAACCAAGAGACCCAGTACTTC.

The chain employs TRBV3-1 and TRBJ2-1; D gene uncertain. CDR3 size: 18 residues. Germline-derived CDR1 and CDR2 are LGHDT and YNNKEL (reference sequence). Trimming removed 0 bases from V and 2 bases from J, with 17 bases in between. CDR3 region: CASSQDRSTVETYNEQFF. CDR3 nucleotides: TGTGCCAGCAGCCAAGATCGGTCAACGGTTGAAACCTACAATGAGCAGTTCTTC.

V is TRBV5-1 and J is TRBJ2-3, with D hard to call. This CDR3 is 13 amino acids long. V was clipped by 4 bases and J by 5 bases, with 11 bases between them. Per the germline V gene, CDR1 is SGHRS and CDR2 is YFSETQ. The CDR3 loop reads CASSAPVLDTQYF. CDR3 nucleotides: TGCGCCAGCAGCGCTCCCGTCCTAGATACGCAGTATTTT. The whole variable domain, filled in from reference TRBV5-1 and TRBJ2-3, reads KAGVTQTPRYLIKTRGQQVTLSCSPISGHRSVSWYQQTPGQGLQFLFEYFSETQRNKGNFPGRFSGRQFSNSRSEMNVSTLELGDSALYLCASSAPVLDTQYFGPGTRLTVL.

CDR3: CASSDNSRGRDYGYTF. In DNA form, the CDR3 reads TGTGCCAGCAGTGATAATAGCAGGGGAAGGGACTATGGCTACACCTTC. J is TRBJ1-2 and V is TRBV6-1; D is possibly TRBD1 (6 bases). Deletions cut 3 bases from V and 3 bases from J, with 17 bases between. The CDR3 length is 16 residues. CDR1 is MNHNS, CDR2 SASEGT, per germline.